This TCR beta chain was observed in a study of response to subunit inactivated influenza vaccine (dated by TCRdb to 2016 to 2019). With regard to the full study: To follow how T cells responded to a trivalent subunit inactivated influenza vaccine, the researchers relied on deep quantitative profiling of the T cell receptor repertoire.

This clonotype has a handful of counts. Its binding antigen is unknown. Base qualities were left out, and no much larger clone turns up one base away. The library was produced with RT-PCR. Sequencing was carried out with an Illumina HiSeq 2500. In-frame beta chains were kept once TCRdb had trimmed the public reads at Q25 with fastp and called clones with MiXCR. For every CDR3 protein sequence, its rows merge into one entry that carries the most common genes and DNA. This sample lists more than 150,000 distinct CDR3 sequences; about 10% were detected once. About a tenth of the sample is held by the ten biggest clonotypes. Trimming removed 1 base from V and 10 bases from J, leaving 14 bases between the germline ends. The germline V gene encodes CDR1 SGHAT and CDR2 FQNNGV. Including the terminal cysteine and phenylalanine, the CDR3 comprises 15 residues. Solely the CDR3 DNA is kept, with 45 bases framed from the first base.

What the research found in general, with its limitations: The authors suggested that each seasonal influenza vaccination may recruit only a limited number of new T cells.

In this chain, TRBV11-2 is recombined with TRBJ1-6; no D gene can be assigned with confidence. Sequencing used non-naive T cells sorted from PBMCs, obtained on the day of vaccination. This specimen's cell subset or site label, per the study, means: memory T cell fraction. This clonotype was obtained from a man aged 50 to 59 who received an inactivated influenza vaccine. Donor details come from another sample of the same person, matched by shared clones. The sequenced DNA is TGTGCCAGCAGCTTAGCCGCCAGGCGAGAATCACCCCTCCACTTT. Its translation reads: CASSLAARRESPLHF.